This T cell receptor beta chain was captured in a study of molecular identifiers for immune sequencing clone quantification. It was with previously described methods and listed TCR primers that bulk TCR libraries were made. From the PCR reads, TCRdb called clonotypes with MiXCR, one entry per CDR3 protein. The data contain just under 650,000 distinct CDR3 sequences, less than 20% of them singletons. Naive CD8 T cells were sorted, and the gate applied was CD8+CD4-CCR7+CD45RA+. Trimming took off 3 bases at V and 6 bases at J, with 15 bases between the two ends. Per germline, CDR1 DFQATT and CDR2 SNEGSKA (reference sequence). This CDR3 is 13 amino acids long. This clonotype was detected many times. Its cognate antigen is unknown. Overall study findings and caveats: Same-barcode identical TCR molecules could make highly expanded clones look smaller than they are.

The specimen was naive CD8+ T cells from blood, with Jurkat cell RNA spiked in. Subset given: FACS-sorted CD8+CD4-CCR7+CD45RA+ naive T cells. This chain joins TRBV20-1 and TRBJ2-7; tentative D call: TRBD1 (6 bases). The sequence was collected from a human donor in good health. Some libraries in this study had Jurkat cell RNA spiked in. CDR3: CSARSGVLAEQYF. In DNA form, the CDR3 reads TGCAGTGCTAGGTCAGGGGTTTTGGCCGAGCAGTACTTC.